What follows are 21 T cell receptor beta chains derived from one specimen sequenced in a study of T cells in women clearing cervical HPV infection. Method: immunoSEQ multiplex PCR; TCRdb's copy keeps in-frame clones and lacks some. The ten most abundant clones cover more than 8.5% of a sample with 20,000 to 25,000 clones. The sequenced sample was blood buffy coat. The source is a woman aged 18-70 years with a cervical HPV16 infection that either progressed to CIN3+ or cleared (not recorded which).

A note on this clone: The CDR3 is cut off 3 residues early in the read; its end comes from the germline J gene. The chain links TRBV29-1 to TRBJ2-7, with D tentatively TRBD1 (6 bases). Looked up from germline, CDR1 is SQVTM and CDR2 is ANQGSEA. Trimming pared 5 bases from V and 4 bases from J, leaving 9 bases between. This CDR3 is 11 amino acids long. CDR3 DNA, as far as it was read: TGCAGCGTTTCCCAGGGGTACGAG. It specifies CSVSQGYE. The whole CDR3 sequence reads CSVSQGYEQYF.

As to this clone: The CDR3 end falls 3 residues outside the read, so it is completed with the germline J gene. The V gene is TRBV29-1, the J gene TRBJ1-1, with a tentative D call TRBD1 (6 bases). V lost 7 bases to trimming and J lost 1 base, with 13 bases between them. CDR1 is SQVTM and CDR2 is ANQGSEA in the germline V gene. The CDR3 totals 13 residues. The covered CDR3 bases are TGCAGCGCTGGCGGGGGCGGGAACACTGAA. Encoded protein: CSAGGGGNTE. The complete CDR3 reads CSAGGGGNTEAFF.

Turning to this clone: The sequence runs out 3 residues before the end of the CDR3; the remainder is reconstructed from the germline J gene. The chain employs TRBV5-1 and TRBJ2-1, with 9 positions matching TRBD2. CDR3 size: 16 residues. Germline lookup yields CDR1 SGHRS and CDR2 YFSETQ. V lost 4 bases, J lost 4 bases, and 9 bases stayed unmatched. The chain's CDR3 is CASSPTAGGTYNEQFF. The CDR3 DNA, read in part, is TGCGCCAGCAGCCCTACAGCGGGAGGCACGTACAATGAG.

As concerns this clone: The CDR3 end lies 3 residues beyond the end of the read and is filled in from the germline J gene. The V and J genes are TRBV20-1 and TRBJ1-1, with no clear D. The CDR3 sequence is 12 residues long. V was cut by 1 base and J by 4 bases, with 7 bases left in between. The germline V gene encodes CDR1 DFQATT and CDR2 SNEGSKA (reference sequence). The CDR3 here is CSARVYFTEAFF. The part of the CDR3 DNA that was read is TGCAGTGCTAGAGTTTACTTCACTGAA.

Turning to this clone: The read terminates 3 residues before the CDR3 end, so the remaining end is supplied by the germline J gene. The V and J genes are TRBV30 and TRBJ1-2, with D uncertain. From germline, CDR1 is GTSNPN and CDR2 SVGIG (reference sequence). The length of the CDR3 is 12 residues. The ends were cut back, 3 bases at V and 3 bases at J, with 8 bases in the middle. The CDR3: CAWSPGDYGYTF. The sequenced CDR3 bases are TGTGCCTGGAGCCCAGGCGACTATGGC.

Note on this clone: The missing CDR3 end, 3 residues past where the read stops, is filled in from the germline J gene. V is TRBV19 and J is TRBJ1-2; D is undetermined. Germline-derived CDR1 and CDR2 are LNHDA and SQIVND (reference sequence). The CDR3 is made up of 13 amino acids. CDR3 amino acids: CASSTNLAQGYTF. The sequenced CDR3 bases are TGTGCCAGTAGTACCAATTTAGCGCAGGGC.

Regarding this clone: The read terminates 3 residues ahead of where the CDR3 ends, so the germline J gene completes it. The rearrangement uses TRBV5-1 and TRBJ2-5, with TRBD2 matching over 8 bases. V was clipped by 5 bases and J by 1 base; unmatched bases: 7. Germline V gene sequence: CDR1 SGHRS, CDR2 YFSETQ. This CDR3 spans 15 amino acids. CDR3 amino acids: CASRPAGGSQETQYF. The DNA read from the CDR3 is TGCGCCAGCAGACCCGCGGGGGGTTCCCAAGAGACC. Full variable domain (rest looked up from reference TRBV5-1 and TRBJ2-5): KAGVTQTPRYLIKTRGQQVTLSCSPISGHRSVSWYQQTPGQGLQFLFEYFSETQRNKGNFPGRFSGRQFSNSRSEMNVSTLELGDSALYLCASRPAGGSQETQYFGPGTRLLVL.

As to this clone: Sequencing ends 3 residues short of the CDR3 end; the germline J gene provides the rest. This chain links TRBV19 with TRBJ1-2, with D possibly being TRBD1 (5 bases). The CDR3 is 13 amino acids. The V end was cut by 4 bases, the J end by 1 base, with 7 bases between. CDR1 is LNHDA, CDR2 SQIVND, per germline (reference sequence). The CDR3 spells CASSRQSNYGYTF. The part of the CDR3 DNA that was read is TGTGCCAGTAGTAGACAGAGTAACTATGGC.

Of note for this clone: Sequencing ends 3 residues short of the CDR3 end; the germline J gene provides the rest. The chain combines TRBV18 with TRBJ2-1, with 12 bases that match TRBD2. Germline trimming cut 6 bases from V and 3 bases from J; bases unmatched to any gene: 0. In germline, CDR1 is KGHSH, CDR2 LQKENI. CDR3 size: 14 residues. Here the CDR3 reads CASSTSGGYNEQFF. The covered CDR3 bases are TGTGCCAGCTCGACTAGCGGGGGCTACAATGAG.

About this clone: The observed sequence ends 3 residues before the CDR3 terminus, with the missing tail filled in from the germline J gene. V usage is TRBV7-9 and J usage is TRBJ1-5; D uncertain. Germline CDR1 and CDR2: SEHNR and FQNEAQ (reference sequence). V was pared by 3 bases and J by 0 bases, with 3 bases between. The CDR3 runs to 13 residues. The CDR3 sequence is CASSLRSNQPQHF. Incomplete CDR3 DNA: TGTGCCAGCAGCTTGCGTAGCAATCAGCCC. The complete variable domain, with remaining parts taken from reference TRBV7-9 and TRBJ1-5, reads DTGVSQNPRHKITKRGQNVTFRCDPISEHNRLYWYRQTLGQGPEFLTYFQNEAQLEKSRLLSDRFSAERPKGSFSTLEIQRTEQGDSAMYLCASSLRSNQPQHFGDGTRLSIL.

For this clone: The sequenced fragment ends 3 residues before the CDR3 boundary, so the rest is inferred from the germline J gene. J is TRBJ2-7 and V is TRBV6-2 or TRBV6-3; tentatively, D is TRBD1 or TRBD2 (5 bases each). V lost 5 bases to trimming and J lost 2 bases, with 16 bases between them. The CDR3 is made up of 15 amino acids. Germline V CDR1 and CDR2: MNHEY, SVGEGT. The CDR3 DNA, read in part, is TGTGCCAGCAGTACCAGGGAGCTGACGCCCTACGAG. It is translated as CASSTRELTPYE. The complete CDR3 protein is CASSTRELTPYEQYF.

Worth noting for this clone: The CDR3 is cut off 3 residues early in the read; its end comes from the germline J gene. The chain is built from TRBV5-1 and TRBJ1-1; possibly TRBD1 for D (5 bases). There are 15 residues in the CDR3. Trimming removed 0 bases at V and 2 bases at J, with 11 bases between. From germline, CDR1 is SGHRS and CDR2 YFSETQ. The CDR3 loop reads CASSLDGQGNTEAFF. CDR3 bases read: TGCGCCAGCAGCTTGGATGGGCAGGGAAACACTGAA.

To note about this clone: Read sequence stops 3 residues before the CDR3 end, and the germline J gene provides the missing end. The rearrangement uses TRBV14 and TRBJ1-6; D is unresolved. Trimming took 4 bases from V and 10 from J, leaving 8 bases between them. The CDR3 runs 12 residues. CDR1 is SGHDN and CDR2 is FVKESK in the germline V gene. The CDR3 bases that were read are TGTGCCAGCAGCCCCCCTGGCTCACCC. It encodes CASSPPGSP. The entire CDR3 sequence reads CASSPPGSPLHF.

Comment on this clone: The read ends 3 residues early relative to the CDR3; the germline J gene fills the gap. The chain is built from TRBV10-2 and TRBJ1-5; 8 bases are a match to TRBD1. J was trimmed by 2 bases and V by 7 bases; bases with no gene match: 7. The CDR3 runs to 15 residues. Per the germline V gene, CDR1 is WSHSY and CDR2 is SAAADI. The CDR3 sequence is CASTQGARGNQPQHF. Incomplete CDR3 DNA: TGCGCCAGCACGCAGGGGGCGCGTGGCAATCAGCCC.

Notes on this clone: The read is 3 residues too short to cover the CDR3 end, so that end is filled in from the germline J gene. The chain employs TRBV20-1 and TRBJ2-5; 10 nucleotides match TRBD2. This CDR3 region has 15 residues. The junction had 11 bases not matched to a gene; V was cut back by 5 bases and J by 5 bases. Germline CDR1 DFQATT, CDR2 SNEGSKA (reference sequence). CDR3 amino acids: CSAGTSDRGRETQYF. The covered CDR3 bases are TGCAGTGCTGGGACTAGCGATCGGGGTAGGGAGACC.

Note on this clone: From the germline J gene comes the end of the CDR3, since the read stops 3 residues before it. This chain joins TRBV4-1 and TRBJ1-4, with D possibly being TRBD1 (6 bases). The CDR3 length is 17 residues. Germline V CDR1 and CDR2: MGHRA, YSYEKL. V was shortened by 1 base and J by 3 bases, with 15 bases between the two germline ends. CDR3 sequence: CASSQAGRGNSNEKLFF. The DNA read from the CDR3 is TGCGCCAGCAGCCAAGCGGGCAGGGGTAACTCTAATGAAAAA.

This clone is labeled medium-sized based on frequency. CDR3 DNA (partial): TGTGCCAGCTCACCACCCAGTCGGGGTTCAGATACG. It yields the protein CASSPPSRGSDT. The complete CDR3 protein is CASSPPSRGSDTQYF. V usage is TRBV18 and J usage is TRBJ2-3; D is possibly TRBD2 (5 bases). The CDR3 goes on 3 residues after the read ends, and that part is filled in from the germline J gene. The germline V gene has CDR1 KGHSH and CDR2 LQKENI. CDR3 length equals 15 residues. V lost 0 bases and J 4 bases, leaving 11 bases between the germline ends. Based on the CDR3 plus reference TRBV18 and TRBJ2-3, the full variable domain is NAGVMQNPRHLVRRRGQEARLRCSPMKGHSHVYWYRQLPEEGLKFMVYLQKENIIDESGMPKERFSAEFPKEGPSILRIQQVVRGDSAAYFCASSPPSRGSDTQYFGPGTRLTVL.

The part of the CDR3 DNA that was read is TGTGCCAGCAGCTCTAGGACAGGGTGGGACACTGAA. It is translated as CASSSRTGWDTE. The full CDR3 is CASSSRTGWDTEAFF. The chain combines TRBV11-2 with TRBJ1-1, with TRBD1 matching 8 bases. The read ends 3 residues shy of where the CDR3 ends; the end is completed using the germline J gene. Looked up from germline, CDR1 is SGHAT and CDR2 is FQNNGV. The length of the CDR3 is 15 residues. Trimming took 4 bases from V and 3 from J; bases not matched to a gene: 7.

Concerning this clone itself: The read comes to an end 3 residues before the CDR3 does, leaving the germline J gene to fill in the end. The V call is TRBV29-1, the J call TRBJ2-1; 10 bases agree with TRBD1. CDR1 SQVTM and CDR2 ANQGSEA come from the germline V gene. This CDR3 spans 15 amino acids. V dropped 6 bases and J dropped 5; count of bases not matched to a gene: 10. CDR3 protein: CSVERGQGHHNEQFF. The covered CDR3 bases are TGCAGCGTAGAGAGGGGACAGGGGCACCACAATGAG.

A remark on this clone: The sequenced fragment ends 3 residues before the CDR3 boundary, so the rest is inferred from the germline J gene. The chain joins TRBV29-1 to TRBJ2-7; D ambiguous. V gave up 0 bases and J gave up 3 bases, with 9 bases separating them. This CDR3 region has 13 residues. CDR1 SQVTM and CDR2 ANQGSEA come from the germline V gene. The sequenced part of the CDR3 DNA is TGCAGCGTTGAAGACAGTTCTGACTACGAG. This encodes CSVEDSSDYE. The whole CDR3 region reads CSVEDSSDYEQYF.

As concerns this clone: The read comes to an end 3 residues before the CDR3 does, leaving the germline J gene to fill in the end. The rearrangement links TRBV27 to TRBJ1-2; D is ambiguous. From germline, CDR1 is MNHEY and CDR2 SMNVEV (reference sequence). This CDR3 contains 13 residues. Trimming took 6 bases from V and 3 from J, leaving 11 bases between them. The CDR3 sequence is CASRMGRDYGYTF. The covered CDR3 bases are TGTGCCAGCAGGATGGGTCGGGACTATGGC.